This TCR beta chain was profiled in a study of blood T cells in healthy people across ages. The overall study: When template switching was applied, about one barcoded beta molecule was captured per two T cells. General study findings and limits: A strong correlation between TCR beta diversity and naive T cell percentage was seen.

The CDR3 totals 15 residues. The germline V gene encodes CDR1 MGHDK and CDR2 SYGVNS. V lost 7 bases and J lost 0; bases outside the gene matches: 5. Investigators took 8 to 10 milliliters of peripheral blood from every donor. Using a J-beta primer mix together with a sample-barcoded 5' primer, a second PCR was run for about 6 to 12 cycles. TCRdb processed the 5' RACE reads anew with MiXCR; each CDR3 protein has one entry. The table records 590,000 or so distinct CDR3 sequences, around 31% of them present only once. This clonotype was detected many times. Its antigen remains unknown. V and J are TRBV25-1 and TRBJ2-1; 8 nucleotides line up with TRBD1. The sequence was collected from a woman at least 80 years old in good health. Sequencing was carried out using blood. The DNA for the CDR3 is TGTGCCAGCAAAGGACAGGGAGGCTCCTACAATGAGCAGTTCTTC. It specifies CASKGQGGSYNEQFF.